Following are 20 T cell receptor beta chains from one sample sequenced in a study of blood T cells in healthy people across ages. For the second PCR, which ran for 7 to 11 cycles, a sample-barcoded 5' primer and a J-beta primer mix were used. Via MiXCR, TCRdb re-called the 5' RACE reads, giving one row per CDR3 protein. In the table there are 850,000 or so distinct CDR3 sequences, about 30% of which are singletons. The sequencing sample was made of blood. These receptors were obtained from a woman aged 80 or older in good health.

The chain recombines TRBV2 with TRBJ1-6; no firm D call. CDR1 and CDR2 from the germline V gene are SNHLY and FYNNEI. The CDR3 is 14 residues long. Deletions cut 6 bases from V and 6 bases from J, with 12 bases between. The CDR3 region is CASSAVGFNSPLHF. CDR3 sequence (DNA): TGTGCCAGCAGCGCGGTGGGTTTTAATTCACCCCTCCACTTT. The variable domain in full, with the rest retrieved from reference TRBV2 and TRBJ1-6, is EPEVTQTPSHQVTQMGQEVILRCVPISNHLYFYWYRQILGQKVEFLVSFYNNEISEKSEIFDDQFSVERPDGSNFTLKIRSTKLEDSAMYFCASSAVGFNSPLHFGNGTRLTVT.

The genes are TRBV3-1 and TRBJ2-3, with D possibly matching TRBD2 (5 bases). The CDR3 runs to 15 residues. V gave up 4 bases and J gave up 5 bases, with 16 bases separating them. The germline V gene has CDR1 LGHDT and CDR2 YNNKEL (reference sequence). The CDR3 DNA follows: TGTGCCAGCAGCCCAGGACTCTCCGCGGGAGATACGCAGTATTTT. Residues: CASSPGLSAGDTQYF.

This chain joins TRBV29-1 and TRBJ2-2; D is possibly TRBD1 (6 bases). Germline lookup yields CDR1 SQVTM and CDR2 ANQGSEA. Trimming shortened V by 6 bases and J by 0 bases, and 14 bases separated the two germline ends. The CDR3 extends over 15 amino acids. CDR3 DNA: TGCAGCGTCCCCGGGACACCCGCGAACACCGGGGAGCTGTTTTTT. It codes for CSVPGTPANTGELFF.

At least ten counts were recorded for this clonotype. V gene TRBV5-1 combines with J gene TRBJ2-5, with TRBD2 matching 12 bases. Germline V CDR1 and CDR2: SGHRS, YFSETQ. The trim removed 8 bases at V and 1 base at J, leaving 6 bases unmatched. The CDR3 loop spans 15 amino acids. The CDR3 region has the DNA TGCGCCAGTAAGACGACTAGCGGGGGCCAAGAGACCCAGTACTTC. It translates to CASKTTSGGQETQYF.

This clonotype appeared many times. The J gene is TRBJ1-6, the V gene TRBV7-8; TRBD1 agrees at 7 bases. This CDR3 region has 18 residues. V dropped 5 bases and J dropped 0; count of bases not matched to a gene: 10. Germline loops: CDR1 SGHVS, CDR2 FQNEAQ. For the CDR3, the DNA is TGTGCCAGCAGCCCGAGGGACAGCCATGTCTCCTATAATTCACCCCTCCACTTT. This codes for CASSPRDSHVSYNSPLHF.

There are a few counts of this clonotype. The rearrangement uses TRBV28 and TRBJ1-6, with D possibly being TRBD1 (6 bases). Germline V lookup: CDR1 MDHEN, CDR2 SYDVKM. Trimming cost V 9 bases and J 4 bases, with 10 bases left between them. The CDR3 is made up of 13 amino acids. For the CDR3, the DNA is TGTGCCAGTGGACAGACATATAATTCACCCCTCCACTTT. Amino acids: CASGQTYNSPLHF.

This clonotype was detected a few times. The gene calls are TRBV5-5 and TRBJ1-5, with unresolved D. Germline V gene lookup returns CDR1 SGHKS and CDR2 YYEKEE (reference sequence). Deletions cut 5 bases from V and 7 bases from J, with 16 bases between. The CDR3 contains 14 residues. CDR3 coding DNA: TGTGCCAGCAGGAGGGAGGGTGTTGGGCAGCCCCAGCATTTT. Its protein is CASRREGVGQPQHF.

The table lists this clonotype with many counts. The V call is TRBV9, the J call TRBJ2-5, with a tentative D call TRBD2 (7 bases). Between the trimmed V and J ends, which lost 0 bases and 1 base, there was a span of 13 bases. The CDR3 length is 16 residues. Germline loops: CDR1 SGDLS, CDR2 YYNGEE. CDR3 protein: CASSVVGGGPQETQYF. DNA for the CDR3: TGTGCCAGCAGCGTAGTGGGCGGGGGCCCCCAAGAGACCCAGTACTTC.

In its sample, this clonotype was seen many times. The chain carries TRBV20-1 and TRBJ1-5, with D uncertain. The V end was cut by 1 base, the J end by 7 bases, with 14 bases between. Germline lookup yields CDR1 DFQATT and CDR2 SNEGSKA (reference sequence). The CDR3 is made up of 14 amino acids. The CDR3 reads CSARVGRSGQPQHF. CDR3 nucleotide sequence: TGCAGTGCTAGAGTCGGCAGGAGTGGACAGCCCCAGCATTTT.

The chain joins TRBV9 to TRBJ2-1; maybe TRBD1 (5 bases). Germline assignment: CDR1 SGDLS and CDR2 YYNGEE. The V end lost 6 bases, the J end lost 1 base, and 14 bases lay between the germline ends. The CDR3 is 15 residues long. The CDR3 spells CASTRMSGSYNEQFF. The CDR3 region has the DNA TGTGCCAGCACCCGTATGTCAGGGTCCTACAATGAGCAGTTCTTC. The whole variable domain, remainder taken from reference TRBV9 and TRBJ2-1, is DSGVTQTPKHLITATGQRVTLRCSPRSGDLSVYWYQQSLDQGLQFLIQYYNGEERAKGNILERFSAQQFPDLHSELNLSSLELGDSALYFCASTRMSGSYNEQFFGPGTRLTVL.

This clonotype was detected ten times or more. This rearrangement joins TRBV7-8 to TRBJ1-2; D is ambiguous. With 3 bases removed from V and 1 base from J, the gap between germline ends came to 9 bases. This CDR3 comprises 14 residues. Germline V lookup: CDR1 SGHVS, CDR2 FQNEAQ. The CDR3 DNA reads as TGTGCCAGCAGCTTTGGCTCCTTTAACTATGGCTACACCTTC. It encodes CASSFGSFNYGYTF.

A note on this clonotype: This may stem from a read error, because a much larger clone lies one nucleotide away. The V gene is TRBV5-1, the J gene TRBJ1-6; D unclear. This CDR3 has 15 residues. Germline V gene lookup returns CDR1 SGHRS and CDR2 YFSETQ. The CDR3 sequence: CASSLSRGNNSSLHF. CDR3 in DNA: TGCGCCAGCAGCTTGAGCAGAGGTAACAATTCATCCCTCCACTTT.

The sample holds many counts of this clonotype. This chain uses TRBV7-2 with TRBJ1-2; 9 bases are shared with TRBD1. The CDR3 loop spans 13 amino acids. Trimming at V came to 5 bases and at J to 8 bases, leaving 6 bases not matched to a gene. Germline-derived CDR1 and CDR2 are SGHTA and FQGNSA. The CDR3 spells CASSVQGAWGYTF. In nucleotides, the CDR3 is TGTGCCAGCAGCGTACAGGGGGCTTGGGGCTACACCTTC.

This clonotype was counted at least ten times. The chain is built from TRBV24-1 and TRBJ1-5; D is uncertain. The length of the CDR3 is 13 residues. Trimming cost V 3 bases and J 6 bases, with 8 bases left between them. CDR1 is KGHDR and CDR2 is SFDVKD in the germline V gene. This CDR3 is CATSDGVGQPQHF. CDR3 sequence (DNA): TGTGCCACCAGTGATGGGGTGGGTCAGCCCCAGCATTTT.

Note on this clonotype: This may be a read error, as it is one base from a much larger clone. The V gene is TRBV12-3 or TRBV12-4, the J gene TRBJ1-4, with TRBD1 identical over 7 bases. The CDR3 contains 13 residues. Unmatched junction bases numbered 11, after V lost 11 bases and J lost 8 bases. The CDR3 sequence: CARNGQAEEKLFF. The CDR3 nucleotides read TGTGCCCGCAACGGACAGGCGGAGGAAAAACTGTTTTTT.

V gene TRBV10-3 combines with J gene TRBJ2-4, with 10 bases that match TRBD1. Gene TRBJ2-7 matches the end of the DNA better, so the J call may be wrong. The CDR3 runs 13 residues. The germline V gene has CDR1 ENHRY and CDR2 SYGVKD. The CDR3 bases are TGTGCCACTAAGGGACAGGGGTACTGCGAGCAGTACTTC. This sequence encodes CATKGQGYCEQYF.

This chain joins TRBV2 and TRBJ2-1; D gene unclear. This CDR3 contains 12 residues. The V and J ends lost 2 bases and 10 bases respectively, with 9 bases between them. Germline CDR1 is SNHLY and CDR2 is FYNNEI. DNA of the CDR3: TGTGCCAGCAGTGAAAACGCCTACGAGCAGTTCTTC. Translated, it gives CASSENAYEQFF.

CDR3 residues: CATSVRGGNQPQHF. CDR3 in DNA: TGTGCCACCAGTGTGAGGGGCGGCAATCAGCCCCAGCATTTT. This rearrangement joins TRBV24-1 to TRBJ1-5, with TRBD1 as a possible D gene (5 bases). CDR1 and CDR2 (germline): KGHDR, SFDVKD. This CDR3 is built from 14 residues. Deletions cut 5 bases from V and 2 bases from J, with 9 bases between.

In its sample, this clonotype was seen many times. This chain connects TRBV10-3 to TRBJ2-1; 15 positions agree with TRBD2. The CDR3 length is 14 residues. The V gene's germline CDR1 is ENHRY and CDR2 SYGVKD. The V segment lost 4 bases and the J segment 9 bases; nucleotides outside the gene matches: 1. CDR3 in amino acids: CAISGGLAGGEQFF. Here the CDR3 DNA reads TGTGCCATCAGTGGGGGACTAGCGGGGGGTGAGCAGTTCTTC.

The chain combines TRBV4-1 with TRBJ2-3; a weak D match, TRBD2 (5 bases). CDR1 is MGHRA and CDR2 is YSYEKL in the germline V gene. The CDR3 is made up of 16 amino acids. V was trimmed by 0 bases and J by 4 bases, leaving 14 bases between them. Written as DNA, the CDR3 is TGCGCCAGCAGCCAAGAATCCAGGCCGGGGTCAGATACGCAGTATTTT. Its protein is CASSQESRPGSDTQYF.